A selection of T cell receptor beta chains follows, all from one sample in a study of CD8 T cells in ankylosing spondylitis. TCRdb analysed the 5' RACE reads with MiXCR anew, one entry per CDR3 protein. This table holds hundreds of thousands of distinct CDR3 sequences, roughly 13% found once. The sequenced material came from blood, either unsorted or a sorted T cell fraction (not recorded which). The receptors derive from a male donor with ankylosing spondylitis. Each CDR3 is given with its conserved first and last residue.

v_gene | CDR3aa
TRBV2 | CASSSGVDEQYF
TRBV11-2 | CASSSQRERYEQYF
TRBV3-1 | CASSRTPGDRGTSTDTQYF
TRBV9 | CASNPGPTYNEQFF
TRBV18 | CASSPSGRHTEAFF
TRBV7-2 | CASSLAIGTSGLSYNEQFF
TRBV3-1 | CTSSLGGNEQFF
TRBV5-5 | CASSAGLGDPPLHF
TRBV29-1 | CSVEDFRRGDTEAFF
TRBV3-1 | CASSQTGEAQHF
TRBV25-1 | CASRPGTSYTGELFF
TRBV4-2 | CASSQDRVLKDRRKLSF
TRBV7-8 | CASSPRTDSYEQYF
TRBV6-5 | CASSYGLAAYNEQFF
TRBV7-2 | CASSSTRNTGELFF
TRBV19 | CASSIEASRVGEQFF
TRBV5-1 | CASIPGTGVGGETQYF
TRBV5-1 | CASSLASGGAETQYF
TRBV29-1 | CSVADPDSPQGYTF
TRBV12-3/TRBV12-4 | CASSLSGSTDTQYF
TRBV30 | CAWSSTGLAPYNEQFF
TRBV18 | CASSPRTGANTGELFF
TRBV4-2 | CASSQDTITEAFF
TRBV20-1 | CSASRAGIQETQYF
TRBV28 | CASSGLAGGAPDEQYF
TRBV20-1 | CSALKGEGAGDTDTQYF
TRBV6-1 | CASSGDRGFNQPQHF
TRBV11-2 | CASSDWTGGGYTF
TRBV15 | CATSRGQGQGLQETQYF
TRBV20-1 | CSARDPTSGSLNTGELFF
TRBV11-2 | CASSSRPVRSGNTIYF
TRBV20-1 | CSAPRLAMGNEQFF
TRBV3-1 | CASSQEASIYEQFF
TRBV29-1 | CSVEESGVKTQYF
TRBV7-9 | CASRGVGKTYEQYF
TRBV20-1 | CSARGGMSYNEQFF
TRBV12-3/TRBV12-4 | CASSFSGWGIQETQYF